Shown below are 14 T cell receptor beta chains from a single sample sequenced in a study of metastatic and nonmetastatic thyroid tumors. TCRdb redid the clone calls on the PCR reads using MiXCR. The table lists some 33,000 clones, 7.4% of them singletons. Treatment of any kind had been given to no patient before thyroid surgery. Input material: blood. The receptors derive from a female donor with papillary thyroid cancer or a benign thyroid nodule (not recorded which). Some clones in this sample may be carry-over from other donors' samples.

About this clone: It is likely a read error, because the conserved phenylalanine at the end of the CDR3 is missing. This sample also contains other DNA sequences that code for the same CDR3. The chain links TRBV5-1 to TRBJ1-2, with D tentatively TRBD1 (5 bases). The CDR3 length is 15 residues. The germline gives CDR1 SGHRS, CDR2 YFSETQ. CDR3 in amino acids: CASSSPDKANYGYTS. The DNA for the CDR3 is TGTGCCAGCAGCTCCCCGGACAAAGCTAACTATGGCTACACCTCC.

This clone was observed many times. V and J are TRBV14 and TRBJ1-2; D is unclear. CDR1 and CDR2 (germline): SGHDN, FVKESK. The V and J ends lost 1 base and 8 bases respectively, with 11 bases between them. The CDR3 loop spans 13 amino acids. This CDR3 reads CASSQAGLRGYTF. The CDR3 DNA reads TGTGCCAGCAGCCAAGCAGGCCTTAGAGGCTACACCTTC.

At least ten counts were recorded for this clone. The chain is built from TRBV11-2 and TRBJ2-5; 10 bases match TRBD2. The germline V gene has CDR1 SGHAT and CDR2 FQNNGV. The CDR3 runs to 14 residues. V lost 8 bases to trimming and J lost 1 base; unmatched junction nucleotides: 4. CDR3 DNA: TGTGCCAGCCTTAGCGGGAGGCTCCAAGAGACCCAGTACTTC. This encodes CASLSGRLQETQYF.

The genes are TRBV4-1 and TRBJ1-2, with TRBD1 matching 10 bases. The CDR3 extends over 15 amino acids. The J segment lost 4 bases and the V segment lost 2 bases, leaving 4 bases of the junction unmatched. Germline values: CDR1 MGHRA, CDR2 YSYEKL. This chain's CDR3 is CASSQRQGAGYGYTF. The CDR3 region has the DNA TGCGCCAGCAGCCAACGACAGGGGGCAGGCTATGGCTACACCTTC.

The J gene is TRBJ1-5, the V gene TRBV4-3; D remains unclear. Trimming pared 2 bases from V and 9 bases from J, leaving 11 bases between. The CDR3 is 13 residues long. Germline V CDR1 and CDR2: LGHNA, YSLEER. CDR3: CASSQSPGMPQHF. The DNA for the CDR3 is TGCGCCAGCAGCCAATCCCCCGGGATGCCCCAGCATTTT.

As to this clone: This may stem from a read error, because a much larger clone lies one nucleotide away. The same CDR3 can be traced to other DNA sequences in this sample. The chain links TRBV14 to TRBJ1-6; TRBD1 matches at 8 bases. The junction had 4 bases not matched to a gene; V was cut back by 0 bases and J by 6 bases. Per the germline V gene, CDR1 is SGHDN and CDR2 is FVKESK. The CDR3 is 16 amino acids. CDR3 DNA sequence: TGTGCCAGCAGCCAAGATCGACAGGGGTTTAATTCACCCCTCCACTTT. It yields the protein CASSQDRQGFNSPLHF.

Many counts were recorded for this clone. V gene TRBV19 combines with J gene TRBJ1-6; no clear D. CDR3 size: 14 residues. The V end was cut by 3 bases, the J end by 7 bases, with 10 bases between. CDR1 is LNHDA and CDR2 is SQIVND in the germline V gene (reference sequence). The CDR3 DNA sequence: TGTGCCAGTAGTATTACGGCCACCAATTCACCCCTCCACTTT. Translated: CASSITATNSPLHF.

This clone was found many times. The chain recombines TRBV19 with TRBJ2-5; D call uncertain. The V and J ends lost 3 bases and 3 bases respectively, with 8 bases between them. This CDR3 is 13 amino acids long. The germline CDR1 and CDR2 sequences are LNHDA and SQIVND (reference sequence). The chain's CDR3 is CASSIGDKETQYF. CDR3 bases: TGTGCCAGTAGTATTGGGGATAAAGAGACCCAGTACTTC.

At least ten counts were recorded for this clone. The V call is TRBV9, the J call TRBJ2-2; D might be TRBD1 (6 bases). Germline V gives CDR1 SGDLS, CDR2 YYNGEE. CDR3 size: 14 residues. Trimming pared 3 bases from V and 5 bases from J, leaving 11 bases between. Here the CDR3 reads CASSGGLTTGELFF. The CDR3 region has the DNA TGTGCCAGCAGCGGGGGGCTAACTACCGGGGAGCTGTTTTTT.

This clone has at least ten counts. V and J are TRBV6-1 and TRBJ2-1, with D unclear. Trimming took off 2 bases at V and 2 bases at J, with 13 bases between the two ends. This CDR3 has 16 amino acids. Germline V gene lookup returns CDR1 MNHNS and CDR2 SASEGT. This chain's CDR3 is CASSEKRTATYNEQFF. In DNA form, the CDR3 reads TGTGCCAGCAGTGAAAAGAGGACGGCGACCTACAATGAGCAGTTCTTC.

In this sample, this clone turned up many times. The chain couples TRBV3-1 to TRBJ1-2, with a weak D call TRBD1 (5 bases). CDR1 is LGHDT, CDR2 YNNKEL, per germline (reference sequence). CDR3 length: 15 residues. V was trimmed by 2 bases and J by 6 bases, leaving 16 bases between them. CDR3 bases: TGTGCCAGCAGCCAAAAGCAGGGAATAGTAAATGGCTACACCTTC. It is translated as CASSQKQGIVNGYTF.

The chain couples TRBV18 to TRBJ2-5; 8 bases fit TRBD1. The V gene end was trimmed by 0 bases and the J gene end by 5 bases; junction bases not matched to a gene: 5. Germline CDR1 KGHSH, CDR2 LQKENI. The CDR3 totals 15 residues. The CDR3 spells CASSPPTGAGETQYF. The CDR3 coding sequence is TGTGCCAGCTCACCACCGACAGGGGCCGGGGAGACCCAGTACTTC.

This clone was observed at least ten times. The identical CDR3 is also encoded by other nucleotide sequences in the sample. CDR3 in DNA: TGTGCCAGCAGACCACTTTCAGACCCATCGTATTTT. Translated: CASRPLSDPSYF. This chain links TRBV28 with TRBJ2-3; the D is unclear. The V end was cut by 6 bases, the J end by 14 bases, with 18 bases between. CDR1 is MDHEN, CDR2 SYDVKM, per germline. This CDR3 comprises 12 residues.

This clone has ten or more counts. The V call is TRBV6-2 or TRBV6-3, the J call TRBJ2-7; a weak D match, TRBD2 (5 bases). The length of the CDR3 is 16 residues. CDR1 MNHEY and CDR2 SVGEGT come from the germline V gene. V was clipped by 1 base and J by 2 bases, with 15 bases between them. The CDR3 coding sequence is TGTGCCAGCAGTTACTGGGCGCGGGCGCTGACCTACGAGCAGTACTTC. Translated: CASSYWARALTYEQYF.